This T cell receptor beta chain was captured in a study of blood T cells in healthy people across ages. Findings of the study overall: Correlation between TCR beta diversity and naive T cell percentage was strong.

V was shortened by 6 bases and J by 1 base, with 13 bases between the two germline ends. The CDR3 is 14 amino acids. Germline V gene data show CDR1 as MNHEY and CDR2 as SVGEGT. A second 7 to 11 cycle PCR used barcoded and J-beta primers. Individual samples furnished no less than 3 million CDR3-containing paired-end reads apiece. TCRdb redid the calling of the 5' RACE reads with MiXCR, one entry per CDR3 protein. Among just over 800,000 distinct CDR3 sequences listed, 60% to 80% were seen once. In regard to this clonotype: The antigen remains unidentified.

J is TRBJ2-7 and V is TRBV6-2 or TRBV6-3; D is possibly TRBD2 (5 bases). Specimen: blood. The clonotype was recovered from a young man in good health. CDR3 bases: TGTGCCAGCAGCGGGCCCGGGGTATCCTACGAGCAGTACTTC. This sequence encodes CASSGPGVSYEQYF.